This T cell receptor beta chain came from a study of blood T cell repertoires in COVID-19. Study context: Sources were T cells, B-cell-depleted T cells, or PBMCs; the material itself was cDNA or gDNA.

Authors' methods: It was from reference gene primer amplification that nucleated cell counts were estimated. Only in-frame clones appear in the TCRdb table, and some are missing; sequencing was by immunoSEQ multiplex PCR. V, J and clone size derive from that table, while D and trimming were established from the DNA sequence. The table includes over 450,000 clones, around 90% detected once. The CDR3 has 14 amino acids. V dropped 2 bases and J dropped 14 bases, with 21 bases sitting between them. CDR1 is MNHNS, CDR2 SASEGT, per germline. What was sequenced was peripheral blood. The chain couples TRBV6-1 to TRBJ1-2, with D unclear. This clonotype originated in a woman aged 50 to 65 with COVID-19, enrolled during active disease. The CDR3 protein is CASSEISPDVARTF. The CDR3 region has the DNA TGTGCCAGCAGTGAAATCTCCCCAGATGTGGCTAGGACCTTC.